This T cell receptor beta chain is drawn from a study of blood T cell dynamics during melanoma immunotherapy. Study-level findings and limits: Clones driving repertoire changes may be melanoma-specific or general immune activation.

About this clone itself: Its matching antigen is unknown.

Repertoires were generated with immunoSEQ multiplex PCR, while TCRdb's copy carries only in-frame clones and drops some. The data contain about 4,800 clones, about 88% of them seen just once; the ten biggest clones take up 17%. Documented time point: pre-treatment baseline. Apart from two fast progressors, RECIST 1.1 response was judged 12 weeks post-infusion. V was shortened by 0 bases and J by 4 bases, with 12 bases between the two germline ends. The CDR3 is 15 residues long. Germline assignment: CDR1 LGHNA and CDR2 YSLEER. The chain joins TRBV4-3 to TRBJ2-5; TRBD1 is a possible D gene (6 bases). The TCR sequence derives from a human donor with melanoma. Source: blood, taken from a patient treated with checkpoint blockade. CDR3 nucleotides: TGCGCCAGCAGCCAAGATTGGGGACAAGGAGAGACCCAGTACTTC. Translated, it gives CASSQDWGQGETQYF.